The clone carrying this T cell receptor beta chain was counted at least ten times. Its antigen is not identified. The data derive from a study of metastatic and nonmetastatic thyroid tumors. The wider study: Where malignant and benign thyroid patients were concerned, repertoires were compared across blood and tumor or nodule tissue. General study findings and limits: As reported, TCR beta diversity in blood and tumor was significantly higher in malignant thyroid tumors than in benign nodules.

Trimming took 3 bases from V and 8 from J, leaving 19 bases between them. The germline V gene has CDR1 KGHSH and CDR2 LQKENI. This CDR3 is 15 amino acids long. Authors' methods: Between-group CDR3 differences, defined by clinicopathological status, yielded a distant-metastasis classifier for papillary thyroid cancer. Through MiXCR, TCRdb re-clonotyped the PCR reads. The V and J calls and clone size are TCRdb's, not the authors'. Altogether around 42,000 clones are present, around 10% being singletons, with the ten largest covering 20% to 25%. The entire patient cohort was treatment-naive prior to thyroid surgery.

The sequencing sample was made of blood. The chain links TRBV18 to TRBJ1-1; D not resolved. The sequence derives from a female donor with papillary thyroid cancer or a benign thyroid nodule (not recorded which). Some clones in this sample may be carry-over from other donors' samples. CDR3 residues: CASSPNPPYEPEAFF. As DNA, the CDR3 is TGTGCCAGCTCACCCAATCCCCCTTATGAGCCGGAAGCTTTCTTT.